Included here is one T cell receptor (beta chain) sequence, with context. Its cognate antigen is unknown. The source of the sample is a study of T cell repertoires in cytomegalovirus infection. Study-wide background: Recently described HLA-C-restricted plus well-studied HLA-B-restricted CMV epitopes were used. An indication of both CMV infection and matching HLA type came from public TCR beta signatures.

TCRdb ran MiXCR on the reads and lists one entry per CDR3 protein. This repertoire shows 650,000 to 900,000 distinct CDR3 sequences, roughly 28% found once; its top ten account for less than 15%. V lost 6 bases and J 2 bases, leaving 11 bases between the germline ends. Germline V gene data show CDR1 as SEHNR and CDR2 as FQNEAQ (reference sequence). CDR3 length: 13 amino acids. The receptor was derived from a human donor in good health (CMV status not recorded). Some clones in this sample may be carry-over from other donors' samples. The chain links TRBV7-9 to TRBJ2-7, with a tentative D call TRBD1 (5 bases). The source was cultured CD8+ T cells from PBMCs, collected from culture after CMV antigen stimulation. The CDR3 coding sequence is TGTGCCAGCAGTAACCGACAGACCTACGAGCAGTACTTC. Its translation is CASSNRQTYEQYF. Combining the CDR3 with reference TRBV7-9 and TRBJ2-7 gives the whole variable domain DTGVSQNPRHKITKRGQNVTFRCDPISEHNRLYWYRQTLGQGPEFLTYFQNEAQLEKSRLLSDRFSAERPKGSFSTLEIQRTEQGDSAMYLCASSNRQTYEQYFGPGTRLTVT.